This T cell receptor beta chain was captured by sequencing in a study of blood T cell repertoires in COVID-19. For the study at large: Spain, Italy and the United States supplied samples that represented acute and convalescent COVID-19.

V was pared by 0 bases and J by 3 bases, with 1 base of the junction left unmatched. Germline loops: CDR1 MNHEY, CDR2 SVGEGT. CDR3 length: 15 residues. Authors' data handling: Estimation of nucleated cell counts relied on the amplification of reference gene primers. Clones were read by immunoSEQ multiplex PCR, and TCRdb kept only the in-frame ones, dropping some. From that table come the V and J calls and clone size; the DNA was used to work out D and trimming. The sample has 80,000 to 95,000 clones; 75% to 90% are singletons. The receptor was derived from a woman at least 80 years old with active or convalescent COVID-19. Sequencing was carried out using peripheral blood. The genes are TRBV6-2 or TRBV6-3 and TRBJ1-2; 10 bases fit TRBD1. In nucleotides, the CDR3 is TGTGCCAGCAGTTACTCCGGGACAGGGGACTATGGCTACACCTTC. Translated, it gives CASSYSGTGDYGYTF.